This T cell receptor beta chain was identified in a study of pediatric ulcerative colitis. The survey-level immunoSEQ assay was used. Assay used: immunoSEQ multiplex PCR; TCRdb lists only in-frame clones, some missing. The sample lists 55,000 to 70,000 clones; 87% were seen once. Controls: normal colonoscopy findings, no IBD within the following year. CDR1 SGHRS and CDR2 YFSETQ come from the germline V gene. The CDR3 consists of 17 residues. V trimming: 4 bases; J trimming: 5 bases; junction bases outside the gene matches: 10. The sequenced sample consisted of blood. This chain links TRBV5-1 with TRBJ2-3, with 13 bases identical to TRBD2. This clonotype was obtained from a boy aged 5-17 years who was a control in a study of pediatric ulcerative colitis. For the CDR3, the DNA is TGCGCCAGCAGCATAGGACTAGCGGGGGTCCGGGGAGATACGCAGTATTTT. Residues: CASSIGLAGVRGDTQYF.